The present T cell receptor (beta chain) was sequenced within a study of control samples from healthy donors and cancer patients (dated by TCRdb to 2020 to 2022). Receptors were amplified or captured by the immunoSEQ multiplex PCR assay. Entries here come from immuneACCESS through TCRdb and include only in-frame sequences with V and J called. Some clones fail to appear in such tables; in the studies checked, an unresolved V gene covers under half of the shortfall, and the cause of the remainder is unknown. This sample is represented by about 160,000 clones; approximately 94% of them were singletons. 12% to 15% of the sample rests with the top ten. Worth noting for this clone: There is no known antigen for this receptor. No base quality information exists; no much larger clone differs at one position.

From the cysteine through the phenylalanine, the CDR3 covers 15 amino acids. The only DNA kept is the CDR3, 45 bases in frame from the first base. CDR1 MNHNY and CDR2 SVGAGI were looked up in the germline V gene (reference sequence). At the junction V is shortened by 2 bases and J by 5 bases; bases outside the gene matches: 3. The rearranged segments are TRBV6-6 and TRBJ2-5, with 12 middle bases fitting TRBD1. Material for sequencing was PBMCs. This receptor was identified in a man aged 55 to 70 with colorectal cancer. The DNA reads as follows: TGTGCCAGCAGTTACGGGACAGGGGGCGGGGAGACCCAGTACTTC. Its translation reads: CASSYGTGGGETQYF.